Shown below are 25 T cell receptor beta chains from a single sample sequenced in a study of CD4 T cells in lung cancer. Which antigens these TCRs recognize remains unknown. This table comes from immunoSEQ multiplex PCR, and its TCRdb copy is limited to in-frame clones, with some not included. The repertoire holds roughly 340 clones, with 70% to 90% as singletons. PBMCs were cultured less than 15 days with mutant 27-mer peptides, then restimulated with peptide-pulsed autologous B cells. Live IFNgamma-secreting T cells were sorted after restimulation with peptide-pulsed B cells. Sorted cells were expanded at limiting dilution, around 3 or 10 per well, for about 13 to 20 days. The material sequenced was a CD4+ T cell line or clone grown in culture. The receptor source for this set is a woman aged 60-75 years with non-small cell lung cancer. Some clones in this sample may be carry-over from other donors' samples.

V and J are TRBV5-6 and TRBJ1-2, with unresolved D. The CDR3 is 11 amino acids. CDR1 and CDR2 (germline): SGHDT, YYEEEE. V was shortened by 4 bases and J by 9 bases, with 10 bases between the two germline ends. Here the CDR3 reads CASSKVSSYTF. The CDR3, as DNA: TGTGCCAGCAGCAAGGTTAGTAGCTACACCTTC.

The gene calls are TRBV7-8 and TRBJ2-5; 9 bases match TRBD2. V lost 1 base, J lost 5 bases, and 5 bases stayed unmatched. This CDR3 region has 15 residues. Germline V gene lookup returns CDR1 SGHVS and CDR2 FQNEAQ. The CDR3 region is CASSLVLAGRETQYF. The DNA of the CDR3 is TGTGCCAGCAGCTTAGTGCTAGCGGGGAGGGAGACCCAGTACTTC. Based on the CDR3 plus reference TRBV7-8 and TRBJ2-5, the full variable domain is GAGVSQSPRYKVAKRGQDVALRCDPISGHVSLFWYQQALGQGPEFLTYFQNEAQLDKSGLPSDRFFAERPEGSVSTLKIQRTQQEDSAVYLCASSLVLAGRETQYFGPGTRLLVL.

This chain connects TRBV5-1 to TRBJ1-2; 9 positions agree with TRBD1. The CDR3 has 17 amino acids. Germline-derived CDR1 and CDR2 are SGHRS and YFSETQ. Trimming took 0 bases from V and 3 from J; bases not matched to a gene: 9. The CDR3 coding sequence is TGCGCCAGCAGCTTGGGGCCGCAACAGGGGGCTCACTATGGCTACACCTTC. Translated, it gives CASSLGPQQGAHYGYTF.

The CDR3 protein is CASRNVGEETQYF. CDR3 DNA sequence: TGTGCCAGCAGAAACGTAGGGGAAGAGACCCAGTACTTC. The rearrangement joins TRBV5-4 to TRBJ2-5; perhaps TRBD1 as D (5 bases). Germline V CDR1 and CDR2: SGHNT, YYREEE (reference sequence). The V end was cut by 5 bases, the J end by 3 bases, with 11 bases between. The length of the CDR3 is 13 residues.

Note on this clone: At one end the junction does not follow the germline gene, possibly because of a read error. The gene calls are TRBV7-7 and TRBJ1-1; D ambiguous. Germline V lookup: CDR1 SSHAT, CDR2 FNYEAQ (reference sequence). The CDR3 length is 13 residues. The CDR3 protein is CASSLDRGTEAFF. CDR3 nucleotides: TGTGCTAGCAGCTTGGATCGAGGGACTGAAGCTTTCTTT.

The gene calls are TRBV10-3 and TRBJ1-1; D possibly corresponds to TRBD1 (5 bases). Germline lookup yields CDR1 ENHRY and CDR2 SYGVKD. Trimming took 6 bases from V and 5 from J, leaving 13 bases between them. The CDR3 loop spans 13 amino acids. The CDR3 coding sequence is TGTGCCATCAGCAGGGAGGAAGGGACTGAAGCTTTCTTT. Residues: CAISREEGTEAFF.

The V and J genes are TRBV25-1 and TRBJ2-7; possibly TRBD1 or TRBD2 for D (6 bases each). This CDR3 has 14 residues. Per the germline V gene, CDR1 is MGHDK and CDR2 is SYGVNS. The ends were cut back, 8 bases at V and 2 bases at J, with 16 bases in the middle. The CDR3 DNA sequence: TGTGCCAGCCGGGGGCTGACCCCTCCCTACGAGCAGTACTTC. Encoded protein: CASRGLTPPYEQYF.

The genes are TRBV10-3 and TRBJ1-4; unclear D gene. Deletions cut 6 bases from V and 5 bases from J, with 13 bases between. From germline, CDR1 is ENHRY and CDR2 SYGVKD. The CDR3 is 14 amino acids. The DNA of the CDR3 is TGTGCCATCAGGGATCCCATTAGGAATGAAAAACTGTTTTTT. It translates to CAIRDPIRNEKLFF.

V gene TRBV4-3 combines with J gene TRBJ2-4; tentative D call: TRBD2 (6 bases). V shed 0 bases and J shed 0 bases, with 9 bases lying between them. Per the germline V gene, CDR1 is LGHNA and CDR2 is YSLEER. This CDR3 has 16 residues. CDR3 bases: TGCGCCAGCAGCCAAGACTTGGGACTAGCCAAAAACATTCAGTACTTC. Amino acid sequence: CASSQDLGLAKNIQYF.

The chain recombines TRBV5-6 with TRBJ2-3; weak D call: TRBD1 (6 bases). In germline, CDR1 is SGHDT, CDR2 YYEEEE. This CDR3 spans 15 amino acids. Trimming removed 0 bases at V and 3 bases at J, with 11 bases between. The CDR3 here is CASSLAPDRTDTQYF. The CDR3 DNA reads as TGTGCCAGCAGCTTGGCCCCCGACAGGACAGATACGCAGTATTTT.

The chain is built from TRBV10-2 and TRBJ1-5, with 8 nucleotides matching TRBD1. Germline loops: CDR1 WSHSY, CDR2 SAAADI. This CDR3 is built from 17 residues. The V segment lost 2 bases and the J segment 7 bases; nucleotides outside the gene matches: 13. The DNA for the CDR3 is TGCGCCAGCAGTGAGATCGGGACAGGTGGACTAGAACAGCCCCAGCATTTT. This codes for CASSEIGTGGLEQPQHF.

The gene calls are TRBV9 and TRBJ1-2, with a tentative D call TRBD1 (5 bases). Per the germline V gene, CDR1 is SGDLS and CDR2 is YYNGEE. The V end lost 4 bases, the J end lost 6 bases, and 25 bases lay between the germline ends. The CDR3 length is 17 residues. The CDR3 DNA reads TGTGCCAGCAGCTTAGACGGCCCAGGCAGGGCCTGGAATGGCTACACCTTC. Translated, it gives CASSLDGPGRAWNGYTF.

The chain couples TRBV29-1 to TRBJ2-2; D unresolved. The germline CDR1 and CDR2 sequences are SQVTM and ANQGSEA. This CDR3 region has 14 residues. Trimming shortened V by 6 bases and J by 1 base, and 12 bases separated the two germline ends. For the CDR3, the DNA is TGCAGCGTCCAACTACAGATGAACACCGGGGAGCTGTTTTTT. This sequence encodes CSVQLQMNTGELFF.

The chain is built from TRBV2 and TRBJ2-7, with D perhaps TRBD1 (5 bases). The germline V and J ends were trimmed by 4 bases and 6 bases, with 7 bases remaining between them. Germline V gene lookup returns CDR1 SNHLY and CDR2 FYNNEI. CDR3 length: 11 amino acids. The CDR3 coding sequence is TGTGCCAGCAGTGTCAGGGCCGAGCAGTACTTC. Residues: CASSVRAEQYF. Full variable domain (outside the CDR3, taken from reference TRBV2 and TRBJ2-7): EPEVTQTPSHQVTQMGQEVILRCVPISNHLYFYWYRQILGQKVEFLVSFYNNEISEKSEIFDDQFSVERPDGSNFTLKIRSTKLEDSAMYFCASSVRAEQYFGPGTRLTVT.

The CDR3 DNA reads as TGTGCCAGTAGTATCGCCAGTAGCTCTGGGGCCAACGTCCTGACTTTC. Translating it yields CASSIASSSGANVLTF. This chain joins TRBV19 and TRBJ2-6, with D hard to call. The ends were cut back, 3 bases at V and 0 bases at J, with 9 bases in the middle. Germline V gene data show CDR1 as LNHDA and CDR2 as SQIVND (reference sequence). This CDR3 is built from 16 residues. The full variable domain, rest sourced from reference TRBV19 and TRBJ2-6, is DGGITQSPKYLFRKEGQNVTLSCEQNLNHDAMYWYRQDPGQGLRLIYYSQIVNDFQKGDIAEGYSVSREKKESFPLTVTSAQKNPTAFYLCASSIASSSGANVLTFGAGSRLTVL.

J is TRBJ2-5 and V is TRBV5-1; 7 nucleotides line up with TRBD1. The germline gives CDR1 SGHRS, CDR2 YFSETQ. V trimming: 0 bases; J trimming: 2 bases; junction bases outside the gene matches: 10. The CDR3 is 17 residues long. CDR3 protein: CASSLVRGGEVQETQYF. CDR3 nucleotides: TGCGCCAGCAGCTTGGTTCGAGGGGGCGAGGTGCAAGAGACCCAGTACTTC. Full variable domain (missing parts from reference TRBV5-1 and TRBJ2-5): KAGVTQTPRYLIKTRGQQVTLSCSPISGHRSVSWYQQTPGQGLQFLFEYFSETQRNKGNFPGRFSGRQFSNSRSEMNVSTLELGDSALYLCASSLVRGGEVQETQYFGPGTRLLVL.

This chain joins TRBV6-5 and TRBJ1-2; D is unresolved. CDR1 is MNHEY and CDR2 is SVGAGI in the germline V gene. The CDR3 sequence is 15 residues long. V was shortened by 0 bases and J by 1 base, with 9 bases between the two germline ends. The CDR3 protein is CASSYSRLNNYGYTF. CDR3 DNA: TGTGCCAGCAGTTACTCGAGGCTCAATAACTATGGCTACACCTTC.

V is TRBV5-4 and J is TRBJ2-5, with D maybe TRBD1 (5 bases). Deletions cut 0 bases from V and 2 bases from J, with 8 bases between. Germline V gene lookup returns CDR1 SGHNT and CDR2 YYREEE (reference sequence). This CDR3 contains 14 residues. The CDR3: CASSLGGPQETQYF. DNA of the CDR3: TGTGCCAGCAGCTTGGGGGGCCCTCAAGAGACCCAGTACTTC.

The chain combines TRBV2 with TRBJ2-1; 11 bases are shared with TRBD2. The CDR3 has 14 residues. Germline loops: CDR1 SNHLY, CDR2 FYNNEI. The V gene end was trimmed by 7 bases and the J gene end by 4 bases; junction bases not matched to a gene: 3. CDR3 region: CASKLAGVYNEQFF. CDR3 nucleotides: TGTGCCAGCAAACTAGCGGGGGTGTACAATGAGCAGTTCTTC.

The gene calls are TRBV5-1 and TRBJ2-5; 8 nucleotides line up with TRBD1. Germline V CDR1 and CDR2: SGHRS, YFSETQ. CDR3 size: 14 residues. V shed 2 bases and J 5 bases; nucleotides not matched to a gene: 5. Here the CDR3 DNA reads TGCGCCAGCAGCTTACAGGGGGTGAGGGAGACCCAGTACTTC. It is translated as CASSLQGVRETQYF.

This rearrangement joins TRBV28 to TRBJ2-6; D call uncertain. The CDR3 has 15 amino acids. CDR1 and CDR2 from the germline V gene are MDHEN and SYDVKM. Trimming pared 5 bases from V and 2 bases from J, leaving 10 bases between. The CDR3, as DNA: TGTGCCAGCAGTCTAACGGACCCTGGGGCCAACGTCCTGACTTTC. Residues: CASSLTDPGANVLTF.

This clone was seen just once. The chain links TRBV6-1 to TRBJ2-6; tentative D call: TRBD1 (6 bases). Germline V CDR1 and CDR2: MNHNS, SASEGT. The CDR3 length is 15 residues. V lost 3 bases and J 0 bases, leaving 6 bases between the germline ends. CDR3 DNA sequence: TGTGCCAGCAGTGAGGACAGCTCTGGGGCCAACGTCCTGACTTTC. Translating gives CASSEDSSGANVLTF.

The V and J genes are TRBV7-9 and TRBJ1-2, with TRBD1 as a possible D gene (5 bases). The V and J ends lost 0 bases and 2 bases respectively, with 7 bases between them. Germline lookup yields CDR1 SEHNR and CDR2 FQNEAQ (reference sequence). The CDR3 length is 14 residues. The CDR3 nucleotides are TGTGCCAGCAGCTTAGCGCACAGGAACTATGGCTACACCTTC. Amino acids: CASSLAHRNYGYTF.

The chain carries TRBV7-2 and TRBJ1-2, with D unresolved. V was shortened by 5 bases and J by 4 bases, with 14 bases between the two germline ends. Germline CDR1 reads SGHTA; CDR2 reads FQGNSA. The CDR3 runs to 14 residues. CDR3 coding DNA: TGTGCCAGCAGCGCCGAGGGAGTCTCCTATGGCTACACCTTC. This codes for CASSAEGVSYGYTF. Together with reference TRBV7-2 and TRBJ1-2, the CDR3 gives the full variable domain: GAGVSQSPSNKVTEKGKDVELRCDPISGHTALYWYRQSLGQGLEFLIYFQGNSAPDKSGLPSDRFSAERTGGSVSTLTIQRTQQEDSAVYLCASSAEGVSYGYTFGSGTRLTVV.

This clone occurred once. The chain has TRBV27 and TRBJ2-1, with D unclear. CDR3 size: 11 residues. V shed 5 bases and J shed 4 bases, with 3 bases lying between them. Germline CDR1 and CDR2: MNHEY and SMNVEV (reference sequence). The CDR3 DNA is TGTGCCAGCAGTCATTACAATGAGCAGTTCTTC. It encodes CASSHYNEQFF.